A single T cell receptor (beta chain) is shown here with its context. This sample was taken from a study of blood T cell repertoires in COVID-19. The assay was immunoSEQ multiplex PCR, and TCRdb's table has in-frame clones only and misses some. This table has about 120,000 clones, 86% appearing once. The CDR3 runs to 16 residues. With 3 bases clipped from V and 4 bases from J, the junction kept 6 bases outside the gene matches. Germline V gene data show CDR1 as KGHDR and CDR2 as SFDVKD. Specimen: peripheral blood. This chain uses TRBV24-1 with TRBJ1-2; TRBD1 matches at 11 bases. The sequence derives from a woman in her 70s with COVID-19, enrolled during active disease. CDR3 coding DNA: TGTGCCACCAGTGATACCCTAGGGACAGGGGGCTATGGCTACACCTTC. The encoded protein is CATSDTLGTGGYGYTF.